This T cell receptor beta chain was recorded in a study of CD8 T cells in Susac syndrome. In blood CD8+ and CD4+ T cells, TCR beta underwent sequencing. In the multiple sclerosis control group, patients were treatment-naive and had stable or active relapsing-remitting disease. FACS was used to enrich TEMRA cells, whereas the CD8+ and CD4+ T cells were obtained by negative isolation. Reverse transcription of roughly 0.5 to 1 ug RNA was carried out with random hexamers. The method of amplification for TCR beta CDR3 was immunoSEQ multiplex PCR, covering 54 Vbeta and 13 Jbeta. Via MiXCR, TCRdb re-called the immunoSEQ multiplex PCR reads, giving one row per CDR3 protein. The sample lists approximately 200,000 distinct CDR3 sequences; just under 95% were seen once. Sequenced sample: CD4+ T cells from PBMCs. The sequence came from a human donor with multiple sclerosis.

Here the CDR3 reads CAISESPGRSNQPQHF. CDR3 nucleotides: TGTGCCATCAGTGAGTCCCCGGGGCGAAGCAATCAGCCCCAGCATTTT. The chain combines TRBV10-3 with TRBJ1-5; possibly TRBD1 for D (5 bases). Germline values: CDR1 ENHRY, CDR2 SYGVKD. Deletions cut 0 bases from V and 1 base from J, with 10 bases between. This CDR3 is built from 16 residues.